The clone carrying this T cell receptor beta chain occurred a few times. As yet, its antigen is unknown. TCRdb analysed the 5' RACE reads with MiXCR anew, one entry per CDR3 protein. Of 550,000 to 750,000 distinct CDR3 sequences in the sample, about 13% were seen once. This entry belongs to a study of T cells after yellow fever vaccination. Whole-study findings and limits: Post-booster reappearance was seen for most primary-vaccination clones (just over 95% CD4, roughly 86% CD8).

In germline, CDR1 is LGHNT, CDR2 FRNRAP. The CDR3 loop spans 14 amino acids. Losses at the gene ends were 6 bases for V and 4 bases for J; bases not matched to a gene: 7. This specimen consisted of PBMCs, obtained on the day of the yellow fever booster vaccination. V usage is TRBV12-5 and J usage is TRBJ2-5; 8 positions agree with TRBD1. The sequence was obtained from a man younger than 40 who received the YFV17D yellow fever vaccine. The CDR3 bases are TGTGCTAGTGGCCACGGACAGGGAGGAGAGACCCAGTACTTC. It encodes CASGHGQGGETQYF.